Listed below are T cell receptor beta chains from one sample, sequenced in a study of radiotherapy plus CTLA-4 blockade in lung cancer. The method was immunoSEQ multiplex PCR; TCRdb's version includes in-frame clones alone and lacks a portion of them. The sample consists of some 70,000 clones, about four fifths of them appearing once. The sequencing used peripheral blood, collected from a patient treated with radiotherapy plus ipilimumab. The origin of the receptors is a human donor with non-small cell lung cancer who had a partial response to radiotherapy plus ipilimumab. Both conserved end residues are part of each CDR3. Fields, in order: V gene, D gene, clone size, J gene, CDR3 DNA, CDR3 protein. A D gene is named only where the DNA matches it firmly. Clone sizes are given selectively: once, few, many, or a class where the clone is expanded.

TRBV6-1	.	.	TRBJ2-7	TGTGCCAGCAGTGTCGGGTACACCTACGAGCAGTACTTC	CASSVGYTYEQYF
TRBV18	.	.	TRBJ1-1	TGTGCCAGCTCAGGGCAGGCAAACACTGAAGCTTTCTTT	CASSGQANTEAFF
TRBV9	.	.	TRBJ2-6	TGTGCCAGCAGCGTAGCCCACTCTGGGGCCAACGTCCTGACTTTC	CASSVAHSGANVLTF
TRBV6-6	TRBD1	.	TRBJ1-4	TGTGCCAGCAGCCCGACAGGGGCAACTAATGAAAAACTGTTTTTT	CASSPTGATNEKLFF
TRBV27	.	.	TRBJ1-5	TGTGCCCCCTCGTGGGGGCGGGGGCCCTATAGCAATCAGCCCCAGCATTTT	CAPSWGRGPYSNQPQHF
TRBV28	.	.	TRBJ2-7	TGTGCCAGCAGGTCCGCGTTATACGAGCAGTACTTC	CASRSALYEQYF
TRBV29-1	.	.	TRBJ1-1	TGCAGCGTTTCCGATCCTGGGAGGAGGACTGAAGCTTTCTTT	CSVSDPGRRTEAFF
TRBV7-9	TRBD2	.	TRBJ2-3	TGTGCCAGCAGCAAGCGGGAGGGCACAGATACGCAGTATTTT	CASSKREGTDTQYF
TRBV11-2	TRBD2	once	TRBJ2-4	TGTGCCAGCAGGGCGGGAGGAGGTGCAGACAAAAACATTCAGTACTTC	CASRAGGGADKNIQYF
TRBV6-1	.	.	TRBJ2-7	TGTGCCAGCAGTGAGTTACCAGGGACCTACGAGCAGTACTTC	CASSELPGTYEQYF
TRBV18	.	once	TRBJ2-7	TGTGCCAGCTCACCCAATTCCGGACAACCATACGAGCAGTACTTC	CASSPNSGQPYEQYF
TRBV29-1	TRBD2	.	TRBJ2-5	TGCAGCGCCGAAGGTAGCGGGAGGAGGGGGACCCAGTACTTC	CSAEGSGRRGTQYF
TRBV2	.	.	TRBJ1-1	TGTGCCAGCAGTGAAGACGAGGCGAGGACTGAAGCTTTCTTT	CASSEDEARTEAFF
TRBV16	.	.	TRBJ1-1	TGTGCCAGCAGCCGCACAGGGCCCACTGAAGCTTTCTTT	CASSRTGPTEAFF
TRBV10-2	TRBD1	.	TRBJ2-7	TGCGCCAGCAGTGCTGGGGACAGGGCCTACGAGCAGTACTTC	CASSAGDRAYEQYF
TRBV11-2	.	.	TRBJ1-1	TGTGCCAGCAGCTTAGCAGGGAATGGTTATGGTGAAGCTTTCTTT	CASSLAGNGYGEAFF
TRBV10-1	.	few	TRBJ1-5	TGCGCCAGCAGTGGAGGGACACCGTATAGCAATCAGCCCCAGCATTTT	CASSGGTPYSNQPQHF
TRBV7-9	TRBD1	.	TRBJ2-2	TGTGCCAGCAGCTCCGGGACAGCGAGCACCGGGGAGCTGTTTTTT	CASSSGTASTGELFF
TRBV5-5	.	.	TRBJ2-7	TGTGCCAGCAGCCAGGCAGGGGCCCCTTCCGGGAACGAGCAGTACTTC	CASSQAGAPSGNEQYF
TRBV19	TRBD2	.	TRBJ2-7	TGTGCCAGTAGTCCCGGGACTAGTCAGAACGAGCAGTACTTC	CASSPGTSQNEQYF
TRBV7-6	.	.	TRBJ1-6	TGTGCCAGCAGCCTCTCCGGTGGAGGGGTGTCACCCCTCCACTTT	CASSLSGGGVSPLHF
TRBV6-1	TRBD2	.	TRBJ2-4	TGTGCCAGCAGTGTTGCTAGCGGGGGGTTCTCGAGCAACATTCAGTACTTC	CASSVASGGFSSNIQYF
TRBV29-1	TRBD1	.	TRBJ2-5	TGCAGCGTTGAAGTCCAGGGGGCTTCGGAGACCCAGTACTTC	CSVEVQGASETQYF
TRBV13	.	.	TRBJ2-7	TGTGCCAGCAGCCCCCCAGGGCTAACCTACGAGCAGTACTTC	CASSPPGLTYEQYF
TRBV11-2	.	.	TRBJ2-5	TGTGCCAGCAGCTCTGGACAGCGTTCCCAAGAGACCCAGTACTTC	CASSSGQRSQETQYF
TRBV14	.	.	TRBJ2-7	TGTGCCAGCAGCCAAGACCGGAGGAGGGTCCTCGGGCGAAGCTCCTACGAGCAGTACTTC	CASSQDRRRVLGRSSYEQYF
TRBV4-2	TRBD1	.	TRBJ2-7	TGTGCCAGCAGCCCCTCCGGGACAGGCTCCTACGAGCAGTACTTC	CASSPSGTGSYEQYF
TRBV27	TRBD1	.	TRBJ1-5	TGTGCCACCCAGCCCGCAAGGACAGGGGGCAATCAGCCCCAGCATTTT	CATQPARTGGNQPQHF
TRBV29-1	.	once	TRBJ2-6	TGCAGCGGCAGGGAAACCGGGGCCAACGTCCTGACTTTC	CSGRETGANVLTF